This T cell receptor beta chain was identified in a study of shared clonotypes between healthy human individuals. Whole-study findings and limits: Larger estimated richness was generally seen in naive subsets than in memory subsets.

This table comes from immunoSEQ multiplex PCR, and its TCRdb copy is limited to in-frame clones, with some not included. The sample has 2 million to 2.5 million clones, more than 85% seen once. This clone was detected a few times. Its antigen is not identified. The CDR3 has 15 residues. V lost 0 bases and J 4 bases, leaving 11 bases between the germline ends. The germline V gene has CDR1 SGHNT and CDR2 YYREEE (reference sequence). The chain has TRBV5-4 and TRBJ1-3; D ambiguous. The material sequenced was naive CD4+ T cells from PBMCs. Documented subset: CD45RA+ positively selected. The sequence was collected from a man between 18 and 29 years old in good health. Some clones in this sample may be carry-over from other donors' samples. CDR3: CASSLGGMMGNTIYF. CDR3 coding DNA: TGTGCCAGCAGCTTGGGTGGCATGATGGGAAACACCATATATTTT.